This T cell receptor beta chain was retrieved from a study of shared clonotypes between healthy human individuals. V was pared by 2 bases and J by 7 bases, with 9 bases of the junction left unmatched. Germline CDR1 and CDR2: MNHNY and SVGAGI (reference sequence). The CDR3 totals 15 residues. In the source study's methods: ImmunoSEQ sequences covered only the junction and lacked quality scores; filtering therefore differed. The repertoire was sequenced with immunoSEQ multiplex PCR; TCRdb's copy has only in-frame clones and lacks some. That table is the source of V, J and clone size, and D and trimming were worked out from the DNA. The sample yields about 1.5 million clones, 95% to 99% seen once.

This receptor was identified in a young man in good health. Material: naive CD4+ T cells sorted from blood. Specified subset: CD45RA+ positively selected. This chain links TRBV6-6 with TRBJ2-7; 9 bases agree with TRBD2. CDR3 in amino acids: CASSYREAGGGEQYF. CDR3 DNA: TGTGCCAGCAGTTACAGAGAAGCGGGAGGTGGTGAGCAGTACTTC.